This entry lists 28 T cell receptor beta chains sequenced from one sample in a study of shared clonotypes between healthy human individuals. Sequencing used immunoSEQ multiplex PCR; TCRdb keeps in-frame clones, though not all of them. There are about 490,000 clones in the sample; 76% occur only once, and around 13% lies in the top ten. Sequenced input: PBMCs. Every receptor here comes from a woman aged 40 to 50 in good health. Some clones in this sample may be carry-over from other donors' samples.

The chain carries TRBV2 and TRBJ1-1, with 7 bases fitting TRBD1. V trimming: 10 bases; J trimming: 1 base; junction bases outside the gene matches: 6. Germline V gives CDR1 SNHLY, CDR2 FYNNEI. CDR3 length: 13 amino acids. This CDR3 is CATQGGENTEAFF. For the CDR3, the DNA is TGTGCCACTCAGGGGGGAGAGAACACTGAAGCTTTCTTT.

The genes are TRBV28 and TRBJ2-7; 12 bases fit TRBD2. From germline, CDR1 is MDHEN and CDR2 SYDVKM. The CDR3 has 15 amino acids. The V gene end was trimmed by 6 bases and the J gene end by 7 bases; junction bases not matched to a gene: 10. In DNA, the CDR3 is TGTGCCAGCAGCCAGCTAGCGGGAGGGCCGAGGGAGCAGTACTTC. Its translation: CASSQLAGGPREQYF.

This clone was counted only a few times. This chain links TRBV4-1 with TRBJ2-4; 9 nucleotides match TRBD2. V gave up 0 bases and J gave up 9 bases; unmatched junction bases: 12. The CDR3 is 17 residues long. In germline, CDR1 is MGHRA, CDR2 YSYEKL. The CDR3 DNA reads TGCGCCAGCAGCCAAGATCTCGGCGGGAGGGCGGACGGCATTCAGTACTTC. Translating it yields CASSQDLGGRADGIQYF.

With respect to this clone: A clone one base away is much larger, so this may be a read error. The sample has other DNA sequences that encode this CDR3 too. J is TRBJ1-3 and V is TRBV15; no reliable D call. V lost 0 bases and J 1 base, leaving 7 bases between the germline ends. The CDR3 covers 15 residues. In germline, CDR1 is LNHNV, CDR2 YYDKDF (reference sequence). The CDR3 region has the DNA TGTGCCACCAGCAGAGACAGGCGTTCTGGAAACACCATATATTTT. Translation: CATSRDRRSGNTIYF.

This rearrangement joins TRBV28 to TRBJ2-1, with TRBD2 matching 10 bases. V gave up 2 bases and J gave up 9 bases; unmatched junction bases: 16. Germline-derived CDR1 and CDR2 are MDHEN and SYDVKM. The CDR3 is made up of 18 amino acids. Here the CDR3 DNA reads TGTGCCAGCAGTTTAACCCGTTTCGCTAGCGGGAGCGGTGGTGAGCAGTTCTTC. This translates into CASSLTRFASGSGGEQFF. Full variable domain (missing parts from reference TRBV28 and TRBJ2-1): DVKVTQSSRYLVKRTGEKVFLECVQDMDHENMFWYRQDPGLGLRLIYFSYDVKMKEKGDIPEGYSVSREKKERFSLILESASTNQTSMYLCASSLTRFASGSGGEQFFGPGTRLTVL.

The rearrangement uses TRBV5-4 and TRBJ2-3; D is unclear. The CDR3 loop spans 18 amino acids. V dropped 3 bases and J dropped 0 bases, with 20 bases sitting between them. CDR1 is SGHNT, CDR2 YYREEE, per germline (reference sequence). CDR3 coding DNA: TGTGCCAGCAGCTCACCCGCCGCCTCTTCCGGGAGCACAGATACGCAGTATTTT. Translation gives CASSSPAASSGSTDTQYF. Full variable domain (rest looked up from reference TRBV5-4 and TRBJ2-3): ETGVTQSPTHLIKTRGQQVTLRCSSQSGHNTVSWYQQALGQGPQFIFQYYREEENGRGNFPPRFSGLQFPNYSSELNVNALELDDSALYLCASSSPAASSGSTDTQYFGPGTRLTVL.

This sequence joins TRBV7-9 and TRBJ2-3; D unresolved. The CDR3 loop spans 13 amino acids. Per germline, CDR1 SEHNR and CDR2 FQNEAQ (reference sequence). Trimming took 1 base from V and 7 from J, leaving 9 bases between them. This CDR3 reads CASSLVIENTQYF. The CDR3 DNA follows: TGTGCCAGCAGCTTAGTGATAGAGAATACGCAGTATTTT.

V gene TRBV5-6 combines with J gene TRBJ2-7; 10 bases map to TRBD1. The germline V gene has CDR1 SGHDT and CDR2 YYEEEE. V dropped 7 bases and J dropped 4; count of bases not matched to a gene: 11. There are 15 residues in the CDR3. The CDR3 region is CASASGTGVGYEQYF. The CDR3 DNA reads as TGTGCCAGCGCTTCCGGGACAGGGGTCGGTTACGAGCAGTACTTC. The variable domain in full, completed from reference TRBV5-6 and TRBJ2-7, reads DAGVTQSPTHLIKTRGQQVTLRCSPKSGHDTVSWYQQALGQGPQFIFQYYEEEERQRGNFPDRFSGHQFPNYSSELNVNALLLGDSALYLCASASGTGVGYEQYFGPGTRLTVT.

CDR3 region: CASSLSGGEEGYTF. The CDR3 bases are TGTGCCAGCAGCTTATCAGGGGGCGAAGAAGGCTACACCTTC. V is TRBV7-8 and J is TRBJ1-2; TRBD1 aligns across 8 bases. In germline, CDR1 is SGHVS, CDR2 FQNEAQ. The CDR3 sequence is 14 residues long. With 2 bases clipped from V and 8 bases from J, the junction kept 7 bases outside the gene matches.

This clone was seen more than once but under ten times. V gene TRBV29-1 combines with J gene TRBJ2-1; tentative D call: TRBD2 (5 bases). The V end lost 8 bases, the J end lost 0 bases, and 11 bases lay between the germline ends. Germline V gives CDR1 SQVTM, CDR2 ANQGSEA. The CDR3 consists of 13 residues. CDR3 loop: CSHSGSSYNEQFF. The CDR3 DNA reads TGCAGCCACTCGGGGAGCTCCTACAATGAGCAGTTCTTC.

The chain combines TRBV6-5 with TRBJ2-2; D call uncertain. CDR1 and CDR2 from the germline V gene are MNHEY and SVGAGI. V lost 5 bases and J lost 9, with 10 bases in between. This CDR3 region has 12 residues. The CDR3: CASSMTYRELFF. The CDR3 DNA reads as TGTGCCAGCAGTATGACATACAGGGAGCTGTTTTTT.

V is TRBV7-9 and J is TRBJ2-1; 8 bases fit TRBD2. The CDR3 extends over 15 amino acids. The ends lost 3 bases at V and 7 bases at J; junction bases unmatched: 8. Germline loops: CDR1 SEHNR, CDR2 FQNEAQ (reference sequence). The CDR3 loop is CASSLTGTSRNEQFF. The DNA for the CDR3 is TGTGCCAGCAGCTTGACCGGGACTAGTAGGAATGAGCAGTTCTTC.

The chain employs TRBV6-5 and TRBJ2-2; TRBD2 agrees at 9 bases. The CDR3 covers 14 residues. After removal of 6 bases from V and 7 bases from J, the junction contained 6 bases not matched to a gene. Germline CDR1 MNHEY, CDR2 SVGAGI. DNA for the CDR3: TGTGCCAGCAGATCCCTAGCGGGGAGCGGGGAGCTGTTTTTT. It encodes CASRSLAGSGELFF.

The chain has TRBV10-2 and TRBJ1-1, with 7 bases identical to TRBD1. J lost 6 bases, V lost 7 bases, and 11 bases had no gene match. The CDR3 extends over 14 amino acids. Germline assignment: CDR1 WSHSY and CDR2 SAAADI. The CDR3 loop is CASTPTGARSEAFF. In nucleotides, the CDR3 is TGCGCCAGCACTCCAACAGGGGCCCGGTCTGAAGCTTTCTTT.

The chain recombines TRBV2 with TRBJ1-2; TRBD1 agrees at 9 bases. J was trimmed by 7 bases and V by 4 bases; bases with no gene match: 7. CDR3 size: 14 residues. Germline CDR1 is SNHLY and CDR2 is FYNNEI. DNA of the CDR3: TGTGCCAGCAGTGCCGGGACAGGGAAGTTTGGCTACACCTTC. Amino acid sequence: CASSAGTGKFGYTF.

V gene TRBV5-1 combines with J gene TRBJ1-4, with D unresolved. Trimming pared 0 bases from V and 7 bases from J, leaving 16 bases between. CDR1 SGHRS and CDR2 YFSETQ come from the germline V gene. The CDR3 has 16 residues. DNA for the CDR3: TGCGCCAGCAGCTTGGGACCGGGAGTTGGGAGTGAAAAACTGTTTTTT. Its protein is CASSLGPGVGSEKLFF.

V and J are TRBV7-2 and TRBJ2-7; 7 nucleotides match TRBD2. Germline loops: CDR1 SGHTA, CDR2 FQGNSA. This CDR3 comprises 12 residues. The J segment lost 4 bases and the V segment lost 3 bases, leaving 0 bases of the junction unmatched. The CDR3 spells CASSFSGYEQYF. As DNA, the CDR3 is TGTGCCAGCAGCTTTAGCGGGTACGAGCAGTACTTC.

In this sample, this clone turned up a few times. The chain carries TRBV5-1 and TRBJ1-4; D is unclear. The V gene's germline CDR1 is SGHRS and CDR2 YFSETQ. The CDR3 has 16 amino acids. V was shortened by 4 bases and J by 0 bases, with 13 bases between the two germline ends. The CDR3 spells CASSPGAQATNEKLFF. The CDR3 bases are TGCGCCAGCAGCCCCGGAGCCCAAGCAACTAATGAAAAACTGTTTTTT. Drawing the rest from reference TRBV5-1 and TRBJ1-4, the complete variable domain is KAGVTQTPRYLIKTRGQQVTLSCSPISGHRSVSWYQQTPGQGLQFLFEYFSETQRNKGNFPGRFSGRQFSNSRSEMNVSTLELGDSALYLCASSPGAQATNEKLFFGSGTQLSVL.

The DNA of the CDR3 is TGCGCCAGCAGCTTGGGATTAATAAAAGAGACCCAGTACTTC. It is translated as CASSLGLIKETQYF. The rearrangement links TRBV5-1 to TRBJ2-5; D ambiguous. Germline V gene sequence: CDR1 SGHRS, CDR2 YFSETQ. CDR3 size: 14 residues. The germline V and J ends were trimmed by 0 bases and 3 bases, with 9 bases remaining between them.

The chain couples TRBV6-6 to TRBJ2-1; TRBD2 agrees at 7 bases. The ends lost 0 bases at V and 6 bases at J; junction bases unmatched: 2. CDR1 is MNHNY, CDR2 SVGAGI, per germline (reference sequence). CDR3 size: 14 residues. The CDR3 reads CASSYSAGANEQFF. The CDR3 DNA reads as TGTGCCAGCAGTTACTCGGCGGGAGCCAATGAGCAGTTCTTC.

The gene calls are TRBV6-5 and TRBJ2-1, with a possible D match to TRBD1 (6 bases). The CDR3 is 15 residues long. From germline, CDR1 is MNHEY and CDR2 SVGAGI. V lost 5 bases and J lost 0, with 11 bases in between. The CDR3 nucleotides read TGTGCCAGCAGTAAACAGGGAAGCTCCTACAATGAGCAGTTCTTC. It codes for CASSKQGSSYNEQFF.

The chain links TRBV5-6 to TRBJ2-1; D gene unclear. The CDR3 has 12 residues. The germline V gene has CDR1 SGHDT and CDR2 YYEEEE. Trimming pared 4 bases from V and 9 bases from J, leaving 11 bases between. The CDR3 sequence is CASSTRWGEQFF. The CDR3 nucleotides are TGTGCCAGCAGCACCCGGTGGGGTGAGCAGTTCTTC. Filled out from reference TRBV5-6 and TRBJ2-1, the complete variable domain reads DAGVTQSPTHLIKTRGQQVTLRCSPKSGHDTVSWYQQALGQGPQFIFQYYEEEERQRGNFPDRFSGHQFPNYSSELNVNALLLGDSALYLCASSTRWGEQFFGPGTRLTVL.

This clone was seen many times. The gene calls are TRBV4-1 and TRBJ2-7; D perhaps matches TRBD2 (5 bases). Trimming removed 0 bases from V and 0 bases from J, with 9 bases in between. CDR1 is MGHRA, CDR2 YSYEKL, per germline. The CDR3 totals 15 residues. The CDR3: CASSQDSGDSYEQYF. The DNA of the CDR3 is TGCGCCAGCAGCCAAGACTCCGGGGACTCCTACGAGCAGTACTTC.

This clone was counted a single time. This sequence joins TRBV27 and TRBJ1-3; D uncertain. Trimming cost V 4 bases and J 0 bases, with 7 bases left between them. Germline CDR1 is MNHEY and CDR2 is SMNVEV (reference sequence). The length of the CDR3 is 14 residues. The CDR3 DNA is TGTGCCAGCAGTTACAAAGCCTCTGGAAACACCATATATTTT. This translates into CASSYKASGNTIYF.

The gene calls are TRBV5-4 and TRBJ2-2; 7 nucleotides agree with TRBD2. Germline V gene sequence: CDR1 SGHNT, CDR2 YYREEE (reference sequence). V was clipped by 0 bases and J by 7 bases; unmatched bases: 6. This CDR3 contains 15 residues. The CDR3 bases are TGTGCCAGCAGCTTGGTGGGCGGGAGAATCGGGGAGCTGTTTTTT. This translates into CASSLVGGRIGELFF. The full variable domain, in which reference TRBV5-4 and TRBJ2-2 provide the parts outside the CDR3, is ETGVTQSPTHLIKTRGQQVTLRCSSQSGHNTVSWYQQALGQGPQFIFQYYREEENGRGNFPPRFSGLQFPNYSSELNVNALELDDSALYLCASSLVGGRIGELFFGEGSRLTVL.

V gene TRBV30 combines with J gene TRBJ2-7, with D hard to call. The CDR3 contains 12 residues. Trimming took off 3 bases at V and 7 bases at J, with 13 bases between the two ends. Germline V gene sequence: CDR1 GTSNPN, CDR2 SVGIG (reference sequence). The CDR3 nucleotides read TGTGCCTGGAGCCCTAGTTCCCGGGAGCAGTACTTC. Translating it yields CAWSPSSREQYF.

The CDR3 DNA reads as TGCGCCAGCAGCCGTGGACAGTCGGCAGGTGAAAAACTGTTTTTT. Translating gives CASSRGQSAGEKLFF. The chain recombines TRBV5-1 with TRBJ1-4, with D maybe TRBD1 (6 bases). Germline CDR1 SGHRS, CDR2 YFSETQ. V was cut by 4 bases and J by 7 bases, with 17 bases left in between. CDR3 length: 15 amino acids.

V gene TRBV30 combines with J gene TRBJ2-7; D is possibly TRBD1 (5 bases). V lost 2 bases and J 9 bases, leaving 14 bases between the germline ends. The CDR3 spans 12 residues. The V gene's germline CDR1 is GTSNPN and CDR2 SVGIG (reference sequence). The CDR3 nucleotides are TGTGCCTGGAGTAGTCAGGGTCGATGGCAGTACTTC. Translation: CAWSSQGRWQYF.